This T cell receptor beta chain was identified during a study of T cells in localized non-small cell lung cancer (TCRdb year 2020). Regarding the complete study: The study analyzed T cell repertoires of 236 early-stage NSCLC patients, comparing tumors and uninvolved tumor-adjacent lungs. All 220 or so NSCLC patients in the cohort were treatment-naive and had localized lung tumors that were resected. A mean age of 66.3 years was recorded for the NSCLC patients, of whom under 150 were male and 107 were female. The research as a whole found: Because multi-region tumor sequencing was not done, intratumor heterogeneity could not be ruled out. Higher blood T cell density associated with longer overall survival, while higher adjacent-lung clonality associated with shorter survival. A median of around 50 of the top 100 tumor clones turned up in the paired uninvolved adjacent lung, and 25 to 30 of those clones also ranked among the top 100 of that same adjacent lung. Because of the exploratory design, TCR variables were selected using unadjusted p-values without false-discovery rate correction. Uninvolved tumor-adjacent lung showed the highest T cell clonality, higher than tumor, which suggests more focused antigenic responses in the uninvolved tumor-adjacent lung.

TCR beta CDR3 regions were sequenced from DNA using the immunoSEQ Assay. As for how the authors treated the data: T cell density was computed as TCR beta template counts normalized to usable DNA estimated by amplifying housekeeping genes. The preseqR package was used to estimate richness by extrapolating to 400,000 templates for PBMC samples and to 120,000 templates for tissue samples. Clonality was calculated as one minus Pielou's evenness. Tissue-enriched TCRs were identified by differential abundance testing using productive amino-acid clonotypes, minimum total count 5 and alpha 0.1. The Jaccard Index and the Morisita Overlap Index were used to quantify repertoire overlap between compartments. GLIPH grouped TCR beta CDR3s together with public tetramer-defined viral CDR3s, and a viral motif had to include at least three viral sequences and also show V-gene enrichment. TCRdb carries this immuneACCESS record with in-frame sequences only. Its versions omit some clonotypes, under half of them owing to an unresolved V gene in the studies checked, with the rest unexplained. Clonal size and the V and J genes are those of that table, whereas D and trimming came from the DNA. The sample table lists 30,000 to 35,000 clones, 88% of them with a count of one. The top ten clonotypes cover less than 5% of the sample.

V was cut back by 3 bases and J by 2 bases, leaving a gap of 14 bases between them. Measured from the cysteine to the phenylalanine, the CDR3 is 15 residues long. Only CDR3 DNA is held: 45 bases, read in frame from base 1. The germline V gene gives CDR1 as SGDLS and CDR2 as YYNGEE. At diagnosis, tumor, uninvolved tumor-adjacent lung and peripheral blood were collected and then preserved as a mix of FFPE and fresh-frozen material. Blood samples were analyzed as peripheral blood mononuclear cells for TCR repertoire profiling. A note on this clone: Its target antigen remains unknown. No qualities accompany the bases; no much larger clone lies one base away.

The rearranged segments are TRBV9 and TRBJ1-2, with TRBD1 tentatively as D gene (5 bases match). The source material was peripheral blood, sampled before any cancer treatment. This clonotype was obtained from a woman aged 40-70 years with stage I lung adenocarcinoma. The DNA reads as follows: TGTGCCAGCAGCGGCGCGGGGGAGTCAAACTATGGCTACACCTTC. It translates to CASSGAGESNYGYTF.